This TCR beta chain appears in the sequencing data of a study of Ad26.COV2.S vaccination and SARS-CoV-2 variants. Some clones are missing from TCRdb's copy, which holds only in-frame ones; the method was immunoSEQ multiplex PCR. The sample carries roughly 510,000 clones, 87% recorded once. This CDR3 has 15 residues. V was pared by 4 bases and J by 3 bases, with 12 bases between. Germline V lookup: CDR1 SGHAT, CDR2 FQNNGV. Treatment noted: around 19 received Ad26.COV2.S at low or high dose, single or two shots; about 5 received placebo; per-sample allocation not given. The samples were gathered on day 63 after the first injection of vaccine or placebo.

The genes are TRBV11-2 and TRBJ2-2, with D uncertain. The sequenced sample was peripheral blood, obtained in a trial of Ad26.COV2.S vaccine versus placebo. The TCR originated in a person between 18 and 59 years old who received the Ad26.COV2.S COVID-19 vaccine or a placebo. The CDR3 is CASSSSWVDTGELFF. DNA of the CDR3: TGTGCCAGCAGCTCGAGTTGGGTAGACACCGGGGAGCTGTTTTTT.